This T cell receptor (beta chain) was observed in a study of blood T cell repertoires in COVID-19. Looking at the study overall: Samples taken during acute and convalescent COVID-19 were collected in the United States, Italy and Spain. PBMCs, B-cell-depleted T cells, or T cells provided the cDNA or gDNA that made up the material.

Trimming shortened V by 6 bases and J by 4 bases, and 16 bases separated the two germline ends. The CDR3 is 15 amino acids. Germline V lookup: CDR1 MNHEY, CDR2 SVGAGI. Original processing notes: Nucleated cell number was recorded as an estimate derived from reference gene primer amplification. The protocol was immunoSEQ multiplex PCR, while the TCRdb copy is restricted to in-frame clones and leaves out a portion. Clonal size and the V and J genes are those of that table, whereas D and trimming came from the DNA. The sample yields nearly 250,000 clones, 82% seen once. The origin of this receptor is a woman over 75 with acute or convalescent COVID-19. Source material: peripheral blood. This chain uses TRBV6-5 with TRBJ1-5; D remains unclear. The CDR3: CASSPGSLLNQPQHF. The CDR3, as DNA: TGTGCCAGCAGCCCGGGATCTCTATTAAATCAGCCCCAGCATTTT.